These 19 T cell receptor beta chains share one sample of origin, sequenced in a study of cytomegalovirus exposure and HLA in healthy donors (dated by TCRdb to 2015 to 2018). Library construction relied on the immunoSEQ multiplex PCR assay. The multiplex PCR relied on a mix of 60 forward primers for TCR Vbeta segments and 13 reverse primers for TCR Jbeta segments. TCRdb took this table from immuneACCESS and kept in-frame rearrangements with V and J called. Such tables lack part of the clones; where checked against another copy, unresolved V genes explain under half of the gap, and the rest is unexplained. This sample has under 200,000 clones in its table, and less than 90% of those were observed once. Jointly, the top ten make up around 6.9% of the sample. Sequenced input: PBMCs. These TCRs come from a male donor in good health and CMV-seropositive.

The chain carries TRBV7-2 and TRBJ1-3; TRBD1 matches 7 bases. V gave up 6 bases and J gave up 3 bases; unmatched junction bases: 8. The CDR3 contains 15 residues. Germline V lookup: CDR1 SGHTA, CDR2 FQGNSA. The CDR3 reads CASRLGQSFGNTIYF. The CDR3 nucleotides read TGTGCCAGCAGGCTGGGACAGTCCTTTGGAAACACCATATATTTT.

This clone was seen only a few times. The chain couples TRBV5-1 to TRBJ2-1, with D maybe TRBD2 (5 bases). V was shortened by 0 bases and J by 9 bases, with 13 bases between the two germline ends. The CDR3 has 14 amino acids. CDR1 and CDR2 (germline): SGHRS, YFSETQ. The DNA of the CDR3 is TGCGCCAGCAGCTTGGCCAGAGGGTTTGGTGAGCAGTTCTTC. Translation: CASSLARGFGEQFF.

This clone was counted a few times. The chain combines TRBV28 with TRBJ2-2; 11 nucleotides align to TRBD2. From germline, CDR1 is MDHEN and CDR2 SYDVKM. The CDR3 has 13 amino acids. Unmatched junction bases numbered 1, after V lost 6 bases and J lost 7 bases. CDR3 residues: CASRTSGNGELFF. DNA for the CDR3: TGTGCCAGCAGGACTAGCGGGAACGGGGAGCTGTTTTTT. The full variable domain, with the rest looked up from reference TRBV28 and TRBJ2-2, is DVKVTQSSRYLVKRTGEKVFLECVQDMDHENMFWYRQDPGLGLRLIYFSYDVKMKEKGDIPEGYSVSREKKERFSLILESASTNQTSMYLCASRTSGNGELFFGEGSRLTVL.

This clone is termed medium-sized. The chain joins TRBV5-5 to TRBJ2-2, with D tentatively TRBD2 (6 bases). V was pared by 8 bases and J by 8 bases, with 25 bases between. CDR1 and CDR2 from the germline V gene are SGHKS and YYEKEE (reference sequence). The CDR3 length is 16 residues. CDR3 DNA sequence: TGTGCCAGTAAGCCGCCGGGACTCGGTCTTTCAGGGGAGCTGTTTTTT. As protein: CASKPPGLGLSGELFF.

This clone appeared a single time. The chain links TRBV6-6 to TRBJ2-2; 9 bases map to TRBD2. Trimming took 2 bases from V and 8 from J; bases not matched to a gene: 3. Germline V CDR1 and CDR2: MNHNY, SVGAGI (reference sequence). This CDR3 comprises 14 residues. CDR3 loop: CASSYQREVGELFF. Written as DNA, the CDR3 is TGTGCCAGCAGTTACCAGCGGGAGGTGGGGGAGCTGTTTTTT.

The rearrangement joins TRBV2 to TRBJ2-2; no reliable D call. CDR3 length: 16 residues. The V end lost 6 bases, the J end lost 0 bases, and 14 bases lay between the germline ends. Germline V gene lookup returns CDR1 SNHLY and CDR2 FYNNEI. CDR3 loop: CASRLRGAPNTGELFF. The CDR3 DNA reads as TGTGCCAGCAGATTGAGAGGAGCTCCGAACACCGGGGAGCTGTTTTTT.

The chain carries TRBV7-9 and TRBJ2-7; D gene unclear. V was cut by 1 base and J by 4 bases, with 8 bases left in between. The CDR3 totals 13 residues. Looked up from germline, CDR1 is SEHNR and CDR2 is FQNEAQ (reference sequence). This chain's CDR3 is CASSLENRYEQYF. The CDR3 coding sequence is TGTGCCAGCAGCTTAGAGAATAGATACGAGCAGTACTTC.

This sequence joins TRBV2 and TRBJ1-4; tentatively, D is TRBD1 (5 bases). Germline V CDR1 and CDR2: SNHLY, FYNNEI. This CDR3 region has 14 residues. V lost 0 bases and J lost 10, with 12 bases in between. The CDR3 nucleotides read TGTGCCAGCAGTGAAGCGCTTGGGGGGGGAAAACTGTTTTTT. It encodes CASSEALGGGKLFF. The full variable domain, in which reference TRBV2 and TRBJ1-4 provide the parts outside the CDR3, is EPEVTQTPSHQVTQMGQEVILRCVPISNHLYFYWYRQILGQKVEFLVSFYNNEISEKSEIFDDQFSVERPDGSNFTLKIRSTKLEDSAMYFCASSEALGGGKLFFGSGTQLSVL.

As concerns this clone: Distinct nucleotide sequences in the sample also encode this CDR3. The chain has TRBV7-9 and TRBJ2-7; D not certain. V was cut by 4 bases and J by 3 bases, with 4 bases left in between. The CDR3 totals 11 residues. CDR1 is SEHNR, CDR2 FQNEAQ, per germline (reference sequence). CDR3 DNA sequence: TGTGCCAGCAGCTCCAACTACGAGCAGTACTTC. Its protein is CASSSNYEQYF.

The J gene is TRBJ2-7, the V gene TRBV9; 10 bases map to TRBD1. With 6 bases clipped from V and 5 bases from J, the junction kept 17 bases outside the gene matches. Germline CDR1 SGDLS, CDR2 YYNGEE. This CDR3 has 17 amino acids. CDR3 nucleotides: TGTGCCAGCAACACCCCCATTGGAGGACAGGGGGTGAACGAGCAGTACTTC. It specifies CASNTPIGGQGVNEQYF.

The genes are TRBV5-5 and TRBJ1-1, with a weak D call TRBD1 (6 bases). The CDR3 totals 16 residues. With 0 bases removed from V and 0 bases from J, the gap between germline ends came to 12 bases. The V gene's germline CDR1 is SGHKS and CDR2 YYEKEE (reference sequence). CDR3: CASSLAPQGLNTEAFF. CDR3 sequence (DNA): TGTGCCAGCAGCTTGGCCCCTCAGGGGTTGAACACTGAAGCTTTCTTT.

CDR3 sequence (DNA): TGTGCCAGCAGCGCGAACAGGGCGGAGACCCAGTACTTC. Amino acids: CASSANRAETQYF. The J gene is TRBJ2-5, the V gene TRBV7-4, with D perhaps matching TRBD1 (6 bases). There are 13 residues in the CDR3. Trimming shortened V by 5 bases and J by 5 bases, and 12 bases separated the two germline ends. Germline V gene data show CDR1 as SGHVT and CDR2 as SQSDAQ.

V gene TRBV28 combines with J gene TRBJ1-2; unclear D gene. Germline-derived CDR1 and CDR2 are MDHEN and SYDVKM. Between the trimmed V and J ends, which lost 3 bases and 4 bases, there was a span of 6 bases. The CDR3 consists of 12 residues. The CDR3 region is CASSFLFYGYTF. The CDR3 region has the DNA TGTGCCAGCAGTTTCCTCTTCTATGGCTACACCTTC.

The CDR3 is CASSQGQASSYEQYF. CDR3 DNA: TGCGCCAGCAGCCAAGGACAGGCGAGCTCCTACGAGCAGTACTTC. J is TRBJ2-7 and V is TRBV4-1, with D maybe TRBD1 (6 bases). The CDR3 extends over 15 amino acids. The V end lost 1 base, the J end lost 0 bases, and 10 bases lay between the germline ends. Germline V gene lookup returns CDR1 MGHRA and CDR2 YSYEKL.

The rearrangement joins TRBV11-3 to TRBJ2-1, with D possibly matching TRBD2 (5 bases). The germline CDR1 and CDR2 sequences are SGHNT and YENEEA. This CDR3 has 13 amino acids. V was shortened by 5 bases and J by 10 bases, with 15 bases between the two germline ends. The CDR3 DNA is TGTGCCAGCAGCCCCGAAACTAGAGGAGAGCAGTTCTTC. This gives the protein CASSPETRGEQFF.

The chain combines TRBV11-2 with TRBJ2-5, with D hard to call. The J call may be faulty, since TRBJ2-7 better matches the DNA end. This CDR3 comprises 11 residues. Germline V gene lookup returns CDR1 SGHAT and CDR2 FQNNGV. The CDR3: CASSPNYEQYF. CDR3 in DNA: TGTGCCAGCAGCCCGAACTACGAGCAGTACTTC.

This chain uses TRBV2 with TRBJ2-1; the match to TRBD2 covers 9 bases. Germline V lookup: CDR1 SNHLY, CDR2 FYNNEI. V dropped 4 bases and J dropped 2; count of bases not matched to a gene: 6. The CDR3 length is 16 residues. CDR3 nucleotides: TGTGCCAGCAGTGCCTTAGCGGGAGCTACCTACAATGAGCAGTTCTTC. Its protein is CASSALAGATYNEQFF.

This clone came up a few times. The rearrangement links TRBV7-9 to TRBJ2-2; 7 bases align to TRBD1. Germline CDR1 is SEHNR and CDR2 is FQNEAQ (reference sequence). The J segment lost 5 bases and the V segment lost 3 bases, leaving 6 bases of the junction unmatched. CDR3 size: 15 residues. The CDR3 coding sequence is TGTGCCAGCAGCTTCGAGGGGGCGCGGACCGGGGAGCTGTTTTTT. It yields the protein CASSFEGARTGELFF.

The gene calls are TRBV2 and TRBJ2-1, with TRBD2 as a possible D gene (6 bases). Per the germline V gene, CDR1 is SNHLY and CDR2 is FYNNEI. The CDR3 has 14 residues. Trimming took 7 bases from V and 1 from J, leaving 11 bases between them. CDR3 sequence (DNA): TGTGCCAGCAAATCCCGGGGGTCCTACAATGAGCAGTTCTTC. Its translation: CASKSRGSYNEQFF.